This T cell receptor beta chain was obtained from a study of blood T cell repertoires in COVID-19. Turning to the study itself: Acute and convalescent COVID-19 samples came from the United States, Italy and Spain. T cells, B-cell-depleted T cells, or PBMCs supplied cDNA or gDNA.

The V gene lost 9 bases and the J gene lost 4 bases, with 16 bases spanning the gap. The CDR3 has 13 amino acids. Germline CDR1 is SGHRS and CDR2 is YFSETQ. TCRdb's copy holds only in-frame clones and misses some; the assay was immunoSEQ multiplex PCR. The sample carries about half a million clones, approximately 85% recorded once. The sample holds a few counts of this clone. The sequenced sample was peripheral blood. The receptor comes from a human donor in a cohort sampled during active COVID-19. The chain links TRBV5-1 to TRBJ1-2; no clear D gene. CDR3 bases: TGCGCCACAAAACCCGCCAGCGGCTATGGCTACACCTTC. This translates into CATKPASGYGYTF.